This note documents a single T cell receptor (beta chain) sequence. Study processing details: Scientists estimated how many nucleated cells there were by amplifying reference gene primers. Profiling relied on immunoSEQ multiplex PCR, and the TCRdb table lists in-frame clones only, not all of them. The DNA gave D and trimming, while V, J and clone size come from that table. The table lists about 200,000 clones, around 80% of them singletons, with roughly 13% in the top ten. These data originate in a study of blood T cell repertoires in COVID-19. Study-level background: T cells, B-cell-depleted T cells, or PBMCs supplied cDNA or gDNA.

The V gene end was trimmed by 3 bases and the J gene end by 6 bases; junction bases not matched to a gene: 6. Germline V gene lookup returns CDR1 LNHDA and CDR2 SQIVND (reference sequence). CDR3 length: 15 residues. The sample taken for sequencing was peripheral blood. This TCR was recovered from a human donor in a cohort sampled during active COVID-19. This rearrangement joins TRBV19 to TRBJ2-2; 8 nucleotides agree with TRBD1. The CDR3 region has the DNA TGTGCCAGTAGTATCCGGACAGGGAGGCCCGGGGAGCTGTTTTTT. This sequence encodes CASSIRTGRPGELFF.